Following are 5 T cell receptor beta chains from one sample sequenced in a study of blood T cells in healthy people across ages. Alongside a J-beta primer mix, a sample-barcoded 5' primer served in a second PCR lasting roughly 6 to 11 cycles. TCRdb analysed the 5' RACE reads with MiXCR anew, one entry per CDR3 protein. There are about 1 million distinct CDR3 sequences in the sample; 20% to 25% occur only once, and approximately 0.71% lies in the top ten. This sample was shared with a second study, whose subject was T cells of mothers and their children.

Sequenced sample: blood. These receptors came from a girl aged 2-9 years in good health.

The sample holds a few counts of this clonotype. V usage is TRBV20-1 and J usage is TRBJ2-4; 12 nucleotides line up with TRBD2. J lost 13 bases, V lost 6 bases, and 16 bases had no gene match. The CDR3 is made up of 15 amino acids. The germline V gene encodes CDR1 DFQATT and CDR2 SNEGSKA (reference sequence). This CDR3 reads CSANSSGLAGFGQYF. The CDR3 nucleotides are TGCAGTGCCAATTCCTCCGGACTAGCGGGATTCGGGCAGTACTTC.

The chain couples TRBV3-1 to TRBJ2-4; possibly TRBD1 for D (6 bases). Germline CDR1 is LGHDT and CDR2 is YNNKEL (reference sequence). The CDR3 runs 15 residues. V was trimmed by 0 bases and J by 3 bases, leaving 9 bases between them. DNA of the CDR3: TGTGCCAGCAGCCAAGAAATAGGGGGCAAAAACATTCAGTACTTC. Residues: CASSQEIGGKNIQYF.

This clonotype was seen more than once but under ten times. V and J are TRBV7-9 and TRBJ1-1; D is undetermined. This CDR3 region has 17 residues. Between the trimmed V and J ends, which lost 1 base and 5 bases, there was a span of 20 bases. Germline V CDR1 and CDR2: SEHNR, FQNEAQ (reference sequence). CDR3 protein: CASSLGLLTGGVTEAFF. The CDR3 DNA is TGTGCCAGCAGCTTAGGTCTCCTCACTGGCGGAGTAACTGAAGCTTTCTTT.

The chain carries TRBV11-2 and TRBJ1-6, with a weak D call TRBD1 (6 bases). CDR1 SGHAT and CDR2 FQNNGV come from the germline V gene. This CDR3 region has 16 residues. The germline V and J ends were trimmed by 1 base and 6 bases, with 13 bases remaining between them. CDR3 residues: CASSLAPDSFNSPLHF. The CDR3 DNA is TGTGCCAGCAGCTTAGCCCCGGACAGCTTTAATTCACCCCTCCACTTT.

The chain links TRBV7-8 to TRBJ2-7; D is perhaps TRBD1 (6 bases). The germline V and J ends were trimmed by 0 bases and 2 bases, with 8 bases remaining between them. Looked up from germline, CDR1 is SGHVS and CDR2 is FQNEAQ. The CDR3 spans 14 residues. CDR3 residues: CASSLAGHPYEQYF. The CDR3 bases are TGTGCCAGCAGCTTAGCGGGACACCCCTACGAGCAGTACTTC.